This paragraph reports one T cell receptor beta chain. The antigen remains unidentified. The sample comes from a study of T cell repertoires in cytomegalovirus infection. The overall study: Selected CMV epitopes included recently identified HLA-C-restricted ones as well as well-studied HLA-B-restricted ones. Both CMV infection and a matching HLA type were indicated by public TCR beta signatures. Study-level points and caveats: Public TCR beta family frequency separated CMV-and-HLA carriers, including in an independent cohort. The ex vivo response was dominated by HLA-C-restricted CMV-specific TCR beta clonotypes.

V lost 5 bases and J lost 0; bases outside the gene matches: 4. In germline, CDR1 is MNHEY, CDR2 SVGEGT. The CDR3 spans 15 residues. TCRdb used MiXCR to reprocess the reads, holding one entry per CDR3 protein. Counted here are 700,000 to 900,000 distinct CDR3 sequences, 25% to 30% occurring once; the ten biggest clones make up roughly 14%. This receptor was taken from a human donor in good health (CMV status not recorded). Some clones in this sample may be carry-over from other donors' samples. This sequence joins TRBV6-2 or TRBV6-3 and TRBJ1-1, with 9 nucleotides matching TRBD1. Specimen: cultured CD8+ T cells from PBMCs, collected from culture after CMV antigen stimulation. Here the CDR3 DNA reads TGTGCCAGCAGTCCACGGGACAGGGTGAACACTGAAGCTTTCTTT. It yields the protein CASSPRDRVNTEAFF.